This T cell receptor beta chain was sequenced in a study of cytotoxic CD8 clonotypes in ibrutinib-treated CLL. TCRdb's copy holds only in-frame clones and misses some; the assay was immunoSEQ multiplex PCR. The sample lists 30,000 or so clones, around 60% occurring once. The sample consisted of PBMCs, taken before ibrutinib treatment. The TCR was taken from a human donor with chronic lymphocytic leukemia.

This chain's CDR3 is CASSQRTSGTGELFF. The CDR3 nucleotides read TGTGCCAGCAGCCAAAGGACTAGCGGGACCGGGGAGCTGTTTTTT. The chain recombines TRBV11-2 with TRBJ2-2; TRBD2 aligns across 11 bases. The CDR3 runs 15 residues. Germline CDR1 is SGHAT and CDR2 is FQNNGV. Trimming cost V 5 bases and J 5 bases; bases outside gene matches: 4.